This T cell receptor (beta chain) emerged from a study of blood T cells in healthy people across ages. General study results and limits: Naive and antigen-experienced cells were not separated, limiting conclusive comparison.

With 4 bases removed from V and 4 bases from J, the gap between germline ends came to 14 bases. The CDR3 sequence is 14 residues long. CDR1 is SGHRS, CDR2 YFSETQ, per germline. A second roughly 7 to 11 cycle PCR used barcoded and J-beta primers. Each cDNA molecule received a tag from a template-switch adaptor that had 12 random nucleotides. TCRdb itself ran the 5' RACE reads through MiXCR, one entry per CDR3 protein. The sample carries 590,000 or so distinct CDR3 sequences, about 30% recorded once. This clonotype was found a few times. The antigen is not known. The donors, healthy Caucasians from Russia, were aged about 6 to 95.

The source is an elderly woman in good health. Specimen: blood. V usage is TRBV5-1 and J usage is TRBJ1-1; possibly TRBD1 for D (6 bases). CDR3: CASSPGQRGTEAFF. The CDR3 bases are TGCGCCAGCAGCCCGGGACAAAGGGGCACTGAAGCTTTCTTT.